The entry below gives a single T cell receptor (beta chain) sequence along with its context. The antigen is not known. In germline, CDR1 is KGHSH, CDR2 LQKENI. Trimming stripped 2 bases from V and 1 base from J, with 8 bases between. The length of the CDR3 is 14 residues. These data originate in a study of T cell responses to AZD1222 COVID-19 vaccine. Whole-study results and caveats: Just six people given AZD1222 tested seropositive at baseline.

Method: immunoSEQ multiplex PCR; TCRdb's copy keeps in-frame clones and lacks some. The table shows about 120,000 clones, with approximately 92% occurring only once. This receptor was taken from an adult who received the MenACWY meningococcal vaccine as a control. Here the sequenced sample was peripheral blood, taken 28 days after the second dose of the MenACWY control vaccine. The gene calls are TRBV18 and TRBJ1-2; D remains ambiguous. The CDR3 loop reads CASSPSSRNYGYTF. The CDR3 bases are TGTGCCAGCTCACCATCGTCCCGTAACTATGGCTACACCTTC.